This T cell receptor beta chain appears in the sequencing data of a study of control samples from healthy donors and cancer patients. Germline V gives CDR1 KGHSH, CDR2 LQKENI. V lost 3 bases to trimming and J lost 6 bases, with 12 bases between them. The CDR3 loop spans 13 amino acids. Sequencing was performed with immunoSEQ multiplex PCR; in TCRdb, only in-frame clones are kept and a portion is missing. The sample comprises over 150,000 clones, just over 95% of which are singletons, and 0.85% to 1.3% rests with the top ten. Sequenced sample: blood. This clonotype was sampled from a young woman in good health. V gene TRBV18 combines with J gene TRBJ2-7; D is perhaps TRBD2 (5 bases). This CDR3 reads CASSPLGVGEQYF. The CDR3 region has the DNA TGTGCCAGCTCACCCCTCGGGGTAGGCGAGCAGTACTTC.